This T cell receptor (beta chain) was sequenced during a study of untreated major depressive disorder. Study-wide results and limits: The sequencing tests were limited to three preselected Vbeta families.

V shed 6 bases, J shed 1 base, and the junction held 3 bases outside the gene matches. This CDR3 region has 15 residues. Germline CDR1 reads SNHLY; CDR2 reads FYNNEI. To note about this clone: Its antigen is as yet unknown.

The table came from immunoSEQ multiplex PCR; TCRdb's copy has only in-frame clones and leaves some out. Here the sample spans approximately 20,000 clones, around 85% being singletons. The J gene is TRBJ2-2, the V gene TRBV2; 9 bases match TRBD2. The specimen sequenced was CD4+ T cells from PBMCs. The receptor was isolated from a woman aged 25 to 39 in good health. The CDR3 region is CASRRLAVNTGELFF. CDR3 nucleotide sequence: TGTGCCAGCAGAAGACTAGCGGTGAACACCGGGGAGCTGTTTTTT.